Listed below are T cell receptor beta chains from one sample, sequenced in a study of regulatory T cells in long-lasting Graves disease. TCRdb redid the calling of the multiplex PCR reads with MiXCR, one entry per CDR3 protein. The data contain about 310,000 distinct CDR3 sequences, approximately 20% of them singletons. The specimen was peripheral blood mononuclear cells (PBMCs), collected at new diagnosis, from a patient treated with antithyroid drugs. These receptors all come from a female donor with Graves disease. Both conserved end residues are part of each CDR3. The D gene is left open where the match is weak. Some rows mark clone size as missing; the rest say once, few, many or name a class of expanded clone.

v_call	clone_size	cdr3_length	d_call	j_call	cdr3_aa	cdr3_nt
TRBV12-3/TRBV12-4	.	15	TRBD2	TRBJ2-1	CASVSTGTSGSEQFF	TGTGCCAGCGTCTCCACCGGGACTAGCGGCTCTGAGCAGTTCTTC
TRBV2	many	13	.	TRBJ2-5	CASKKRTQETQYF	TGTGCCAGCAAGAAACGGACTCAAGAGACCCAGTACTTC
TRBV11-1	many	15	.	TRBJ2-7	CASSLAGESSYEQYF	TGTGCCAGCAGCTTAGCTGGGGAGAGCTCCTACGAGCAGTACTTC
TRBV5-6	.	16	.	TRBJ1-3	CASSLEGRLSGNTIYF	TGTGCCAGCAGCTTGGAGGGCAGACTCTCTGGAAACACCATATATTTT
TRBV12-3/TRBV12-4	many	15	TRBD2	TRBJ2-3	CASSTPGLGKDTQYF	TGTGCCAGCAGTACCCCGGGACTAGGGAAAGATACGCAGTATTTT
TRBV11-2	.	18	TRBD1	TRBJ2-5	CASSSLDRGIVVRETQYF	TGTGCCAGCAGCTCTCTCGACAGGGGGATAGTGGTTCGAGAGACCCAGTACTTC
TRBV9	.	15	TRBD1	TRBJ2-7	CASSVTGTGAEEQYF	TGTGCCAGCAGCGTAACCGGGACAGGGGCTGAAGAGCAGTACTTC
TRBV12-3/TRBV12-4	.	22	TRBD2	TRBJ2-7	CASSSRRTSGRTSHTTHYEQYF	TGTGCCAGCAGTTCACGACGTACTAGCGGGAGGACCTCACACACCACCCACTACGAGCAGTACTTC
TRBV20-1	many	14	.	TRBJ2-1	CSAMPGTLYNEQFF	TGCAGTGCTATGCCCGGGACGCTATACAATGAGCAGTTCTTC
TRBV5-6	many	13	.	TRBJ2-1	CASNGQIYNEQFF	TGTGCCAGTAACGGACAGATCTACAATGAGCAGTTCTTC
TRBV9	.	15	.	TRBJ2-5	CASSVGGEPKRAQYF	TGTGCCAGCAGCGTAGGCGGGGAACCCAAGAGAGCCCAGTACTTC
TRBV10-2	few	15	.	TRBJ2-1	CASSEKGGWGNEQFF	TGCGCCAGCAGTGAGAAAGGCGGCTGGGGCAATGAGCAGTTCTTC
TRBV2	.	14	.	TRBJ1-4	CASSDGPPNEKLFF	TGTGCCAGCAGTGACGGCCCTCCTAATGAAAAACTGTTTTTT
TRBV6-1	many	19	TRBD1	TRBJ2-5	CASSDLYGTAPIDQETQYF	TGTGCCAGCAGTGATTTGTACGGGACAGCACCCATTGACCAAGAGACCCAGTACTTC
TRBV19	many	17	TRBD1	TRBJ2-2	CASSMSSETGETGELFF	TGTGCCAGTAGTATGTCGTCTGAGACAGGGGAAACCGGGGAGCTGTTTTTT
TRBV12-3/TRBV12-4	many	16	.	TRBJ2-2	CASSPPVPIRPGELFF	TGTGCCAGCAGTCCCCCCGTCCCTATCCGCCCCGGGGAGCTGTTTTTT
TRBV3-1	few	15	TRBD2	TRBJ2-7	CASSLQRDPSYEQYF	TGTGCCAGCAGTCTGCAGCGGGACCCCTCCTACGAGCAGTACTTC
TRBV19	many	17	TRBD1	TRBJ2-2	CASSRDRGQLNTGELFF	TGTGCCAGTAGCCGGGACAGGGGGCAGTTGAACACCGGGGAGCTGTTTTTT
TRBV11-2	many	17	TRBD2	TRBJ2-1	CASSLGVAGGSYNEQFF	TGTGCCAGCAGCTTAGGGGTAGCGGGAGGGTCCTACAATGAGCAGTTCTTC
TRBV2	many	16	.	TRBJ2-1	CASSERRASGYNEQFF	TGTGCCAGCAGTGAACGTCGGGCTAGTGGGTACAATGAGCAGTTCTTC
TRBV2	few	15	.	TRBJ2-1	CASRNWGQGVYEQFF	TGTGCCAGCAGGAACTGGGGGCAGGGAGTCTATGAGCAGTTCTTC
TRBV7-9	.	14	.	TRBJ2-5	CASSIPGARETQYF	TGTGCCAGCAGCATACCGGGGGCGCGTGAGACCCAGTACTTC
TRBV28	many	13	.	TRBJ1-1	CASSLVLTVEAFF	TGTGCCAGCAGTTTAGTTTTGACCGTCGAAGCTTTCTTT
TRBV9	many	14	.	TRBJ1-2	CASSQRLTPWGYTF	TGTGCCAGCAGCCAGCGACTGACACCATGGGGCTACACCTTC
TRBV19	.	15	.	TRBJ1-5	CASSILKLANQPQHF	TGTGCCAGTAGTATTCTCAAATTGGCTAATCAGCCCCAGCATTTT
TRBV20-1	many	14	.	TRBJ1-2	CSARDEGKIYGYTF	TGCAGTGCTAGAGATGAGGGGAAGATCTATGGCTACACCTTC
TRBV12-3/TRBV12-4	many	16	TRBD2	TRBJ2-7	CASSFVASGSSYEQYF	TGTGCCAGCAGTTTCGTGGCTAGCGGGAGCTCCTACGAGCAGTACTTC
TRBV10-3	many	17	TRBD2	TRBJ2-1	CAISAPGLATSYNEQFF	TGTGCCATCAGTGCACCGGGACTAGCCACGTCCTACAATGAGCAGTTCTTC